A selection of T cell receptor beta chains follows, all from one sample in a study of shared T cell receptors in the human thymus. Method: immunoSEQ multiplex PCR; TCRdb's copy keeps in-frame clones and lacks some. The sample shows hundreds of thousands of clones, 88% of them seen only once. The same data also contributed to another study, on human thymus T cells.

Sequences were obtained from thymocytes. These receptors came from a boy less than two years old with a congenital heart defect. Both conserved end residues are part of each CDR3. Fields, in order: J gene, V gene, D gene, clone size, CDR3 DNA, CDR3 protein. The D gene is left open where the match is weak. Clone size is given for some rows only: seen once, a few or many times, or a class if the clone is expanded.

>TRBJ2-3|TRBV19|TRBD2|.
TGTGCCAGTAGTCTCCCCCCGGGACAGAGGACTAGCGGTACAGATACGCAGTATTTT
CASSLPPGQRTSGTDTQYF
>TRBJ2-7|TRBV19|.|.
TGTGCCAGTACCCTTACAGGGCTCGACGAGCAGTACTTC
CASTLTGLDEQYF
>TRBJ2-1|TRBV10-3|TRBD2|.
TGTGCCATCAGCCGACTAGCGGGAGAGGACAATGAGCAGTTCTTC
CAISRLAGEDNEQFF
>TRBJ1-2|TRBV7-9|.|.
TGTGCCAGCAGCCTCTTATCCCGGGAAGTCCGCCACACCTTC
CASSLLSREVRHTF
>TRBJ1-4|TRBV5-8|.|.
TGTGCCAGCAGCTTTAGGGGGGGAGATGAAAAACTGTTTTTT
CASSFRGGDEKLFF
>TRBJ2-1|TRBV4-3|TRBD1|.
TGCGCCAGCAGCCAAGACCCGGACAGGGACAATGAGCAGTTCTTC
CASSQDPDRDNEQFF
>TRBJ1-5|TRBV11-2|TRBD1|.
TGTGCCAGCAGCTTACAGGGGGCAGGGGATCAGCCCCAGCATTTT
CASSLQGAGDQPQHF
>TRBJ2-7|TRBV7-9|.|.
TGTGCCAGCAGCTTAGGCGGACACGAGTTCTACGAGCAGTACTTC
CASSLGGHEFYEQYF
>TRBJ2-7|TRBV18|.|.
TGTGCCAGCTCGCTCGGCCATATTAGCGGAAAGCCCTACGAGCAGTACTTC
CASSLGHISGKPYEQYF
>TRBJ1-2|TRBV5-1|.|.
TGCGCCAGCAGCTTCAACCTTACAGGGTTCGGGGGCTACACCTTC
CASSFNLTGFGGYTF
>TRBJ1-5|TRBV28|.|.
TGTGCCAGCAGTACGAGGGTCTTTAGCAATCAGCCCCAGCATTTT
CASSTRVFSNQPQHF
>TRBJ1-5|TRBV6-5|TRBD1|.
TGTGCCAGCAGCCTTGGGACAGGGCCCAATCAGCCCCAGCATTTT
CASSLGTGPNQPQHF
>TRBJ2-1|TRBV7-7|TRBD2|.
TGTGCTAGCAGCTCGGGTAGCGGGGTCTACAATGAGCAGTTCTTC
CASSSGSGVYNEQFF
>TRBJ2-3|TRBV6-5|.|.
TGTGCCAGCAGTTCTCCCGCCAGGGGCACAGATACGCAGTATTTT
CASSSPARGTDTQYF
>TRBJ2-7|TRBV15|TRBD1|.
TGTGCCACCAGCAGAGCCAGGGGGCGGAACGAGCAGTACTTC
CATSRARGRNEQYF
>TRBJ2-2|TRBV6-9|TRBD2|.
TGTGCCAGCTGCCGGGGACTAGCGGCGAACACCGGGGAGCTGTTTTTT
CASCRGLAANTGELFF
>TRBJ2-7|TRBV10-1|.|.
TGCGCCAGCAGTGAGCACAGGGAAAGCTCCTACGAGCAGTACTTC
CASSEHRESSYEQYF
>TRBJ2-5|TRBV6-1|.|.
TGTGCCAGCAGTGGACGGGGGGCGGTAGAGACCCAGTACTTC
CASSGRGAVETQYF
>TRBJ1-2|TRBV7-2|.|.
TGTGCCAGCAGCCGGACACCGGTTCGATTGGGAAACTATGGCTACACCTTC
CASSRTPVRLGNYGYTF
>TRBJ2-2|TRBV6-6|.|few
TGTGCCAGCAGCCTTGCAAGGGGCTTGGCCGGGGAGCTGTTTTTT
CASSLARGLAGELFF
>TRBJ2-5|TRBV6-5|TRBD2|.
TGTGCCAGCAGTTCCCCGGGACTAGGGGAGACCCAGTACTTC
CASSSPGLGETQYF
>TRBJ2-7|TRBV19|TRBD2|.
TGTGCCAGTAGTAGGGGACTAGTCAACGAGCAGTACTTC
CASSRGLVNEQYF
>TRBJ2-7|TRBV5-6|TRBD1|.
TGTGCCAGCAGCCCGGCCCCCAGGGACAGGGCCCACGAGCAGTACTTC
CASSPAPRDRAHEQYF
>TRBJ2-6|TRBV19|.|.
TGTGCCAGTACCCCCGGTTCCATAAGCTCTGGGGCCAACGTCCTGACTTTC
CASTPGSISSGANVLTF
>TRBJ2-7|TRBV30|TRBD2|.
TGTGCCTGGAGTGTAGGGCTAGCGGTAAACGAGCAGTACTTC
CAWSVGLAVNEQYF
>TRBJ2-7|TRBV7-6|.|.
TGTGCCAGCAGCTTAGGAGAGACAGAAGCCGGCTACGAGCAGTACTTC
CASSLGETEAGYEQYF
>TRBJ2-3|TRBV30|TRBD2|.
TGTGCCTGGAGTGTGGGACTAGCGTCCCGAGCCCAAAGCACAGATACGCAGTATTTT
CAWSVGLASRAQSTDTQYF
>TRBJ2-1|TRBV14|TRBD2|.
TGTGCCAGCAGCCAAGATCTGTGGACTAGCGGAAACTACAATGAGCAGTTCTTC
CASSQDLWTSGNYNEQFF
>TRBJ1-1|TRBV29-1|.|.
TGCAGCGTTGACTGGGAACAGGCCTTGAACACTGAAGCTTTCTTT
CSVDWEQALNTEAFF
>TRBJ1-1|TRBV5-1|TRBD1|.
TGCGCCAGCAGCCGGCGGACAGGGGAAGAGGAGAACACTGAAGCTTTCTTT
CASSRRTGEEENTEAFF
>TRBJ2-2|TRBV30|.|.
TGTGCCTCCCTTAGCTGCCAGTCGAACACCGGGGAGCTGTTTTTT
CASLSCQSNTGELFF
>TRBJ2-7|TRBV2|.|.
TGTGCCAGCAGGAGCATTGAATCCTACGAGCAGTACTTC
CASRSIESYEQYF
>TRBJ1-2|TRBV12-5|TRBD1|.
TGTGCTAGTGGACTACGGGACAGGGCTGGCGGCTACACCTTC
CASGLRDRAGGYTF
>TRBJ2-1|TRBV19|.|.
TGTGCCAGTAGTATTGGGACTGCTTGTCTCGGTGAGCAGTTCTTC
CASSIGTACLGEQFF
>TRBJ1-1|TRBV29-1|.|.
TGCAGCGTCTACGGACTAGGTGAAGCTTTCTTT
CSVYGLGEAFF
>TRBJ2-2|TRBV4-3|TRBD2|.
TGCGCCAGCAGCCAGCGTAGGACTAGCGATCACGCGAACACCGGGGAGCTGTTTTTT
CASSQRRTSDHANTGELFF
>TRBJ2-7|TRBV10-3|.|.
TGTGCCATCAGTGACGCAGTTGGCTACGAGCAGTACTTC
CAISDAVGYEQYF
>TRBJ1-5|TRBV5-5|TRBD1|.
TGTGCCAGCAGCCACAGGGGACGAAGCAATCAGCCCCAGCATTTT
CASSHRGRSNQPQHF
>TRBJ2-2|TRBV6-5|.|.
TGTGCCAGCAGTTATTCGTCCAGGGTAGCCGGGGAGCTGTTTTTT
CASSYSSRVAGELFF
>TRBJ2-5|TRBV7-9|TRBD2|once
TGTGCCAGCAGCTTCGGAGGGAACGGGAGGGAGCAGTACTTC
CASSFGGNGREQYF
>TRBJ2-4|TRBV9|TRBD2|.
TGTGCCAGCAGCGCCCCCAGGCTAGCGGGAATAGCCAAAAACATTCAGTACTTC
CASSAPRLAGIAKNIQYF